The next 27 T cell receptor beta chains were all read from a single sample in a study of memory CD4+ T cells and cytomegalovirus serostatus. Single viable CD3+CD4+CD8-CD45RO+ cells were sorted as the memory CD4+ T cells. TCRdb keeps only in-frame clones here, not all; method: immunoSEQ multiplex PCR. The repertoire holds around 62,000 clones, about 76% seen once, with about 4.7% in the top ten. Sequencing input: memory CD4+ T cells from blood. The origin of the receptors is an adult in good health and CMV-seropositive.

The V gene is TRBV2, the J gene TRBJ2-3, with 7 bases identical to TRBD1. CDR1 and CDR2 (germline): SNHLY, FYNNEI. Losses at the gene ends were 7 bases for V and 0 bases for J; bases not matched to a gene: 1. The CDR3 spans 13 residues. Here the CDR3 reads CASTRGSTDTQYF. CDR3 DNA: TGTGCCAGCACCAGGGGGAGCACAGATACGCAGTATTTT.

The J gene is TRBJ2-1, the V gene TRBV7-2, with TRBD1 as a possible D gene (6 bases). The CDR3 sequence is 12 residues long. In germline, CDR1 is SGHTA, CDR2 FQGNSA. The ends were cut back, 6 bases at V and 7 bases at J, with 10 bases in the middle. The CDR3 sequence is CASRSGVNEQFF. In nucleotides, the CDR3 is TGTGCCAGCAGATCAGGGGTTAATGAGCAGTTCTTC. The whole variable domain, remainder taken from reference TRBV7-2 and TRBJ2-1, is GAGVSQSPSNKVTEKGKDVELRCDPISGHTALYWYRQSLGQGLEFLIYFQGNSAPDKSGLPSDRFSAERTGGSVSTLTIQRTQQEDSAVYLCASRSGVNEQFFGPGTRLTVL.

The genes are TRBV2 and TRBJ1-4; TRBD1 is a possible D gene (5 bases). The germline V gene has CDR1 SNHLY and CDR2 FYNNEI. There are 16 residues in the CDR3. Trimming left V 0 bases short and J 10 bases short, with 18 bases between. In DNA, the CDR3 is TGTGCCAGCAGTGAAGCGCCCTCGGGGACCTCGGGAAAACTGTTTTTT. Protein: CASSEAPSGTSGKLFF.

The chain has TRBV4-1 and TRBJ1-6; possible D gene TRBD1, 5 bases. The germline gives CDR1 MGHRA, CDR2 YSYEKL. V was trimmed by 0 bases and J by 0 bases, leaving 9 bases between them. The length of the CDR3 is 17 residues. The CDR3 bases are TGCGCCAGCAGCCAAGAAGGGACCCTCTCCTATAATTCACCCCTCCACTTT. Its protein product is CASSQEGTLSYNSPLHF.

The chain couples TRBV5-4 to TRBJ2-6; no reliable D call. The V gene's germline CDR1 is SGHNT and CDR2 YYREEE (reference sequence). CDR3 length: 15 residues. V was shortened by 2 bases and J by 4 bases, with 10 bases between the two germline ends. The CDR3 here is CASSLASEGANVLTF. CDR3 DNA sequence: TGTGCCAGCAGCTTAGCCTCGGAGGGGGCCAACGTCCTGACTTTC.

The V and J genes are TRBV4-1 and TRBJ1-2; D uncertain. CDR3 length: 11 residues. Germline V lookup: CDR1 MGHRA, CDR2 YSYEKL. V lost 4 bases to trimming and J lost 3 bases, with 3 bases between them. CDR3 region: CASSRDYGYTF. CDR3 bases: TGCGCCAGCAGCCGGGACTATGGCTACACCTTC.

This clone showed up just a few times. The J gene is TRBJ2-1, the V gene TRBV10-1, with D possibly called TRBD1 or TRBD2 (5 bases each). The CDR3 length is 16 residues. Germline CDR1 and CDR2: WNHNN and SYGVQD (reference sequence). Trimming removed 1 base at V and 4 bases at J, with 14 bases between. The CDR3 coding sequence is TGCGCCAGCAGTGAGTTGGGCAGGGACCCTTACAATGAGCAGTTCTTC. Translation: CASSELGRDPYNEQFF.

V and J are TRBV9 and TRBJ1-2; 7 nucleotides align to TRBD1. CDR3 size: 13 residues. J was trimmed by 6 bases and V by 3 bases; bases with no gene match: 5. Germline lookup yields CDR1 SGDLS and CDR2 YYNGEE. The chain's CDR3 is CASSAVTGDGYTF. CDR3 nucleotides: TGTGCCAGCAGCGCAGTAACAGGGGATGGCTACACCTTC. Looking up the rest from reference TRBV9 and TRBJ1-2 gives the full variable domain: DSGVTQTPKHLITATGQRVTLRCSPRSGDLSVYWYQQSLDQGLQFLIQYYNGEERAKGNILERFSAQQFPDLHSELNLSSLELGDSALYFCASSAVTGDGYTFGSGTRLTVV.

The CDR3 protein is CASTLRDPPYEQYF. The CDR3, as DNA: TGTGCCAGCACCCTCCGGGACCCACCTTACGAGCAGTACTTC. The chain uses TRBV28 and TRBJ2-7; D is tentatively TRBD1 or TRBD2 (5 bases each). From germline, CDR1 is MDHEN and CDR2 SYDVKM. V was shortened by 7 bases and J by 4 bases, with 17 bases between the two germline ends. This CDR3 is built from 14 residues.

V gene TRBV28 combines with J gene TRBJ1-5; D gene ambiguous. Looked up from germline, CDR1 is MDHEN and CDR2 is SYDVKM. The CDR3 sequence is 13 residues long. V lost 10 bases to trimming and J lost 0 bases, with 10 bases between them. CDR3 in amino acids: CATRSPSNQPQHF. For the CDR3, the DNA is TGTGCCACCCGGAGTCCTAGCAATCAGCCCCAGCATTTT.

The J gene is TRBJ2-1, the V gene TRBV28; D may be TRBD2 (6 bases). V lost 3 bases to trimming and J lost 0 bases, with 18 bases between them. This CDR3 contains 18 residues. Germline loops: CDR1 MDHEN, CDR2 SYDVKM. Here the CDR3 reads CASSLRGLAISSYNEQFF. As DNA, the CDR3 is TGTGCCAGCAGTTTGAGGGGTCTAGCGATTAGCTCCTACAATGAGCAGTTCTTC.

The rearrangement joins TRBV9 to TRBJ1-4, with a tentative D call TRBD1 (5 bases). Between the trimmed V and J ends, which lost 4 bases and 4 bases, there was a span of 14 bases. Per the germline V gene, CDR1 is SGDLS and CDR2 is YYNGEE. This CDR3 spans 15 amino acids. The CDR3 coding sequence is TGTGCCAGCAGCCCCGCGGGGACCGGTAATGAAAAACTGTTTTTT. Its protein product is CASSPAGTGNEKLFF.

The rearrangement uses TRBV4-1 and TRBJ2-7, with 8 bases lining up with TRBD2. In germline, CDR1 is MGHRA, CDR2 YSYEKL. This CDR3 is built from 14 residues. V shed 4 bases and J 4 bases; nucleotides not matched to a gene: 6. The CDR3 DNA reads TGCGCCAGCAGCCCGGGGGGGGGAGGATACGAGCAGTACTTC. This sequence encodes CASSPGGGGYEQYF.

The chain uses TRBV27 and TRBJ1-2, with TRBD1 identical over 7 bases. Germline trimming cut 5 bases from V and 1 base from J; bases unmatched to any gene: 13. Germline V CDR1 and CDR2: MNHEY, SMNVEV (reference sequence). This CDR3 has 17 residues. The CDR3 is CASSPKQGRWVNYGYTF. In DNA, the CDR3 is TGTGCCAGCAGTCCGAAACAGGGGAGGTGGGTTAACTATGGCTACACCTTC.

The rearrangement links TRBV28 to TRBJ1-4; D ambiguous. Germline V gene sequence: CDR1 MDHEN, CDR2 SYDVKM. The CDR3 contains 15 residues. V was cut by 6 bases and J by 8 bases, with 19 bases left in between. CDR3 region: CASSSPGIQTEKLFF. The CDR3 nucleotides read TGTGCCAGCAGCTCCCCGGGGATACAGACGGAAAAACTGTTTTTT. Combining the CDR3 with reference TRBV28 and TRBJ1-4 gives the whole variable domain DVKVTQSSRYLVKRTGEKVFLECVQDMDHENMFWYRQDPGLGLRLIYFSYDVKMKEKGDIPEGYSVSREKKERFSLILESASTNQTSMYLCASSSPGIQTEKLFFGSGTQLSVL.

The V gene is TRBV6-1, the J gene TRBJ2-3; 7 nucleotides agree with TRBD2. The CDR3 covers 16 residues. V lost 2 bases to trimming and J lost 0 bases; unmatched junction nucleotides: 5. Germline CDR1 and CDR2: MNHNS and SASEGT. The CDR3 region has the DNA TGTGCCAGCAGTGAACGTGGGGGGGTTAGCACAGATACGCAGTATTTT. Amino acid sequence: CASSERGGVSTDTQYF.

This chain joins TRBV11-2 and TRBJ2-3; no clear D. This CDR3 has 13 amino acids. V lost 4 bases and J lost 5, with 10 bases in between. The germline V gene encodes CDR1 SGHAT and CDR2 FQNNGV. CDR3 sequence (DNA): TGTGCCAGCAGCTCTCTAGACCTAGATACGCAGTATTTT. Protein sequence: CASSSLDLDTQYF.

V and J are TRBV11-2 and TRBJ2-7, with 7 nucleotides matching TRBD2. CDR1 and CDR2 from the germline V gene are SGHAT and FQNNGV. CDR3 length: 17 amino acids. Germline trimming cut 4 bases from V and 2 bases from J; bases unmatched to any gene: 14. The CDR3 nucleotides are TGTGCCAGCAGCTACCTCACGGGCGGGAGACCCGCCTACGAGCAGTACTTC. It codes for CASSYLTGGRPAYEQYF.

This clone was counted only a few times. The CDR3 spells CASSQVGGPDTGELFF. DNA of the CDR3: TGTGCCAGCAGCCAAGTCGGGGGGCCAGACACCGGGGAGCTGTTTTTT. The chain is built from TRBV4-2 and TRBJ2-2; D possibly corresponds to TRBD2 (7 bases). V lost 1 base to trimming and J lost 3 bases, with 12 bases between them. The CDR3 contains 16 residues. CDR1 and CDR2 from the germline V gene are LGHNA and YNFKEQ.

The CDR3 DNA is TGTGCCAGTCGTACCAGGGGGGATTCCGGGGAGCTGTTTTTT. Protein: CASRTRGDSGELFF. This chain joins TRBV6-5 and TRBJ2-2, with a tentative D call TRBD1 (7 bases). Germline lookup yields CDR1 MNHEY and CDR2 SVGAGI. V lost 9 bases and J 6 bases, leaving 17 bases between the germline ends. The CDR3 runs to 14 residues.

CDR3 sequence (DNA): TGTGCCCCTGGGGGCAGCCCCACCGCTGTAGTAGCCAAAAACATTCAGTACTTC. Amino acid sequence: CAPGGSPTAVVAKNIQYF. V is TRBV9 and J is TRBJ2-4; TRBD1 is a possible D gene (6 bases). Trimming removed 10 bases from V and 0 bases from J, with 26 bases in between. CDR3 size: 18 residues. CDR1 is SGDLS and CDR2 is YYNGEE in the germline V gene.

In its sample, this clone was seen once. The chain links TRBV11-1 to TRBJ2-1; D might be TRBD1 (6 bases). CDR1 SGHAT and CDR2 FQDESV come from the germline V gene (reference sequence). CDR3 length equals 17 residues. V was cut by 5 bases and J by 7 bases, with 24 bases left in between. Here the CDR3 DNA reads TGTGCCAGCAGCCCCCACTCGGGCAGGGGACGAAGGAATGAGCAGTTCTTC. Its protein product is CASSPHSGRGRRNEQFF.

This chain links TRBV18 with TRBJ1-4; perhaps TRBD1 as D (6 bases). This CDR3 is built from 16 residues. Germline V gene data show CDR1 as KGHSH and CDR2 as LQKENI. V gave up 0 bases and J gave up 8 bases, with 16 bases separating them. The CDR3 DNA reads TGTGCCAGCTCACCACCGGGGGCCTCGATGGGGGAAAAACTGTTTTTT. Translation: CASSPPGASMGEKLFF.

This rearrangement joins TRBV29-1 to TRBJ1-2; D is unresolved. V was clipped by 3 bases and J by 2 bases, with 7 bases between them. Germline lookup yields CDR1 SQVTM and CDR2 ANQGSEA. The CDR3 runs 12 residues. Here the CDR3 DNA reads TGCAGCGTTGATGGGAGCAACTATGGCTACACCTTC. This codes for CSVDGSNYGYTF.

The V call is TRBV5-4, the J call TRBJ1-2; TRBD1 aligns across 7 bases. The CDR3 is 14 amino acids. The junction had 4 bases not matched to a gene; V was cut back by 3 bases and J by 2 bases. Germline CDR1 is SGHNT and CDR2 is YYREEE (reference sequence). CDR3 residues: CASSSDRLNYGYTF. CDR3 DNA: TGTGCCAGCAGCTCGGACAGGCTAAACTATGGCTACACCTTC. Full variable domain (remainder filled in from reference TRBV5-4 and TRBJ1-2): ETGVTQSPTHLIKTRGQQVTLRCSSQSGHNTVSWYQQALGQGPQFIFQYYREEENGRGNFPPRFSGLQFPNYSSELNVNALELDDSALYLCASSSDRLNYGYTFGSGTRLTVV.

The genes are TRBV28 and TRBJ1-2; D not resolved. Germline V CDR1 and CDR2: MDHEN, SYDVKM. The V end was cut by 3 bases, the J end by 7 bases, with 12 bases between. This CDR3 has 13 amino acids. CDR3 protein: CASSFGVSSGYTF. CDR3 in DNA: TGTGCCAGCAGTTTCGGAGTTTCTAGTGGCTACACCTTC.

This clone was detected only a few times. V gene TRBV7-2 combines with J gene TRBJ2-1; TRBD2 matches 8 bases. CDR3 size: 15 residues. The J segment lost 8 bases and the V segment lost 1 base, leaving 7 bases of the junction unmatched. CDR1 is SGHTA and CDR2 is FQGNSA in the germline V gene. CDR3 DNA: TGTGCCAGCAGCTTAGAGAGGCGGGAGGTCGATGAGCAGTTCTTC. Its protein product is CASSLERREVDEQFF.